This T cell receptor (beta chain) was observed in a study of T-cell reconstitution after alpha-beta-depleted transplantation in children. Unique molecular identifiers were used to barcode this TCRbeta library. TCRdb reprocessed the PCR reads with MiXCR, giving one entry per CDR3 protein. The sample holds some 500,000 distinct CDR3 sequences, roughly 33% seen once. The clonotype comes from a human donor who donated a stem cell graft to a child with aplastic anemia. The source was PBMCs from the stem cell graft donor, collected from the stem cell graft.

Here the CDR3 reads CASSQESTGNTIYF. The CDR3 DNA reads as TGCGCCAGCAGCCAAGAAAGCACTGGAAACACCATATATTTT. The chain recombines TRBV4-3 with TRBJ1-3; unclear D gene. The CDR3 has 14 amino acids. V gave up 0 bases and J gave up 2 bases, with 5 bases separating them. CDR1 LGHNA and CDR2 YSLEER come from the germline V gene.